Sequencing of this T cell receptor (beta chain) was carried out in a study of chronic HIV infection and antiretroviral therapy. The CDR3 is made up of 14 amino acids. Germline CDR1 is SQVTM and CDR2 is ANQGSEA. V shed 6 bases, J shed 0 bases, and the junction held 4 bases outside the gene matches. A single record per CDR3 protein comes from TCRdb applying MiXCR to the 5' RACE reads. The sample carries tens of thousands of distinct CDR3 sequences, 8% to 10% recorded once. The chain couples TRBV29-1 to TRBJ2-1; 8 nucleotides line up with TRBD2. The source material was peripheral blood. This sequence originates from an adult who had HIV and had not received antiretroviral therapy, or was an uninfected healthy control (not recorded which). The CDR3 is CSVVSGSSYNEQFF. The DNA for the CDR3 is TGCAGCGTAGTAAGCGGGAGCTCCTACAATGAGCAGTTCTTC.